A few counts support the clone carrying this TCR beta chain. What it binds is not known. Sequenced material consisted of expressed TCRB transcripts (all of the isolated RNA was reverse transcribed). Assay used: immunoSEQ multiplex PCR; TCRdb lists only in-frame clones, some missing. Among hundreds of thousands of clones listed, around 15% were seen once. CD45RO/CCR7/CD25/CD127/CD95/CD27 sorting isolated CD4+ naive, central memory, regulatory and stem cell-like memory cells. This specimen comes from a study of beta chain features in type 1 diabetes. Germline V gene lookup returns CDR1 SQVTM and CDR2 ANQGSEA. The CDR3 sequence is 13 residues long. V gave up 7 bases and J gave up 1 base; unmatched junction bases: 5. Study-wide results and caveats: Amplification by PCR could prefer shorter templates, with the same effect in patients and controls. All four CD4+ subsets of Type 1 diabetes patients contained TCRB CDR3s that were moderately but significantly shorter. Any HLA effect on TCRB rearrangement was left unresolved by small sub-analyses. Naive, central memory and Treg TCRB repertoires appeared more alike in patients than in healthy donors.

The clonotype was recovered from a man aged 18 to 30 with type 1 diabetes. The specimen was naive CD4+ T cells from blood. This rearrangement joins TRBV29-1 to TRBJ2-5; 8 positions match TRBD1. Written as DNA, the CDR3 is TGCAGCGCTGGGGACAGGTTCCAAGAGACCCAGTACTTC. Translating gives CSAGDRFQETQYF.